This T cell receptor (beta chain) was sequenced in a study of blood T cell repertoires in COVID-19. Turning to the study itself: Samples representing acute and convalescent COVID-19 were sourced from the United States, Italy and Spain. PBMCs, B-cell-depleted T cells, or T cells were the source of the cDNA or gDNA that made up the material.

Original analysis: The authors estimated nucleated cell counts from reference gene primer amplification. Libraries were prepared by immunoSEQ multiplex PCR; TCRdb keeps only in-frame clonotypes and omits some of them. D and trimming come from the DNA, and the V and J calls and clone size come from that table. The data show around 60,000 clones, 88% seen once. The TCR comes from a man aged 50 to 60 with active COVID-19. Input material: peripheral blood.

CDR3 bases: TGTGCCTCTGGGGACAGGGAAGCTTTCTTT. Amino acids: CASGDREAFF. V usage is TRBV30 and J usage is TRBJ1-1; 8 bases fit TRBD1. This CDR3 is 10 amino acids long. V trimming: 7 bases; J trimming: 8 bases; junction bases outside the gene matches: 3. From germline, CDR1 is GTSNPN and CDR2 SVGIG (reference sequence).